This TCR beta chain comes out of a study of blood T cells in healthy people across ages. Trimming left V 5 bases short and J 7 bases short, with 17 bases between. The CDR3 is made up of 14 amino acids. Findings and limits, study-wide: A greater number of naive CD4+ cells and higher diversity distinguished long-lived donors from aged donors.

With a J-beta primer mix and a sample-barcoded 5' primer, a second PCR ran about 6 to 11 cycles. From the 5' RACE reads, TCRdb called clonotypes with MiXCR, one entry per CDR3 protein. This table has fewer than 900,000 distinct CDR3 sequences, roughly 45% appearing once. To note about this clonotype: Its target is unknown.

Sequencing was performed on blood. The J gene is TRBJ1-2, the V gene TRBV12-3 or TRBV12-4, with D maybe TRBD1 (6 bases). The receptor was derived from a woman aged 60-70 years in good health. The CDR3 region is CASSLNRVGGGYTF. CDR3 DNA: TGTGCCAGCAGTCTCAACAGGGTTGGAGGTGGCTACACCTTC.